This TCR beta chain was identified in a study of blood T cells in healthy people across ages. This clonotype was detected a few times. Sequence at one end of the junction differs from germline and may be a read error. The germline gives CDR1 MNHEY, CDR2 SVGAGI. The CDR3 is 13 residues long. Then a second PCR, running about 6 to 11 cycles, was carried out with a sample-barcoded 5' primer and a J-beta primer mix. TCRdb ran MiXCR on the 5' RACE reads and lists one entry per CDR3 protein. The sample includes around 1,800,000 distinct CDR3 sequences, about two fifths of them seen just once. J is TRBJ2-7 and V is TRBV6-5; no clear D gene. The sequencing sample was made of blood. The receptor was derived from a human donor in good health. The CDR3 protein is CVSTSGLGYEQYF. CDR3 nucleotides: TGTGTCAGCACATCGGGCCTTGGCTACGAGCAGTACTTC.